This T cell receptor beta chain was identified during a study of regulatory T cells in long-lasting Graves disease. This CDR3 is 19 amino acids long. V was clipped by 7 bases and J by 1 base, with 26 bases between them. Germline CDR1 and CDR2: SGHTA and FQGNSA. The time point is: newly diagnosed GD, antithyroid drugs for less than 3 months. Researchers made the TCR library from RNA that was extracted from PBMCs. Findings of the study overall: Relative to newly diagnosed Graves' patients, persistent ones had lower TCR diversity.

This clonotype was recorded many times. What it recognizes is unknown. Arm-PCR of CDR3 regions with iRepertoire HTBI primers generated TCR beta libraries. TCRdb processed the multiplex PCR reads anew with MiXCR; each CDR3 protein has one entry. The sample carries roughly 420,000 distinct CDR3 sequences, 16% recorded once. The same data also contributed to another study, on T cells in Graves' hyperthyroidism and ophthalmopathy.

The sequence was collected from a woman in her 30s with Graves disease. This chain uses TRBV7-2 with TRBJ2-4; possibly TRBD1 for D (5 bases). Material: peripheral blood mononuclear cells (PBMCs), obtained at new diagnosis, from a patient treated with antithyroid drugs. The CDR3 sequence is CASTLAVQLPGAAKNIQYF. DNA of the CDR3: TGTGCCAGCACCCTTGCGGTGCAACTTCCTGGGGCGGCCAAAAACATTCAGTACTTC.